Below, 11 T cell receptor beta chains from the same sample are listed, as sequenced in a study of T cell responses to AZD1222 COVID-19 vaccine. This table comes from immunoSEQ multiplex PCR, and its TCRdb copy is limited to in-frame clones, with some not included. The sample carries about 150,000 clones, 85% recorded once. The starting material was peripheral blood, obtained 28 days after the second dose of the MenACWY control vaccine. These receptors were obtained from an adult who received the MenACWY meningococcal vaccine as a control.

The CDR3 DNA sequence: TGTGCCAGCAGCTCCAAAGCGGGGGGGACAGAACAAGAGACCCAGTACTTC. Its protein is CASSSKAGGTEQETQYF. The chain uses TRBV11-2 and TRBJ2-5; 10 nucleotides match TRBD2. The trim removed 4 bases at V and 2 bases at J, leaving 10 bases unmatched. The germline gives CDR1 SGHAT, CDR2 FQNNGV. This CDR3 spans 17 amino acids.

The chain employs TRBV18 and TRBJ2-5; perhaps TRBD1 as D (5 bases). CDR1 KGHSH and CDR2 LQKENI come from the germline V gene. V dropped 1 base and J dropped 1 base, with 10 bases sitting between them. The CDR3 length is 15 residues. The CDR3 DNA reads TGTGCCAGCTCACCACTTTACCAGGGCCAAGAGACCCAGTACTTC. Its protein product is CASSPLYQGQETQYF. The whole variable domain, filled in from reference TRBV18 and TRBJ2-5, reads NAGVMQNPRHLVRRRGQEARLRCSPMKGHSHVYWYRQLPEEGLKFMVYLQKENIIDESGMPKERFSAEFPKEGPSILRIQQVVRGDSAAYFCASSPLYQGQETQYFGPGTRLLVL.

In this sample, this clone turned up once. The chain carries TRBV28 and TRBJ2-7; D is possibly TRBD1 (5 bases). Germline CDR1 reads MDHEN; CDR2 reads SYDVKM. V lost 2 bases, J lost 0 bases, and 8 bases lay in between. The CDR3 is 14 amino acids. CDR3 loop: CASSLRGVSYEQYV. CDR3 in DNA: TGTGCCAGCAGTTTAAGGGGTGTCTCCTACGAGCAGTACGTC.

The rearrangement uses TRBV27 and TRBJ2-2, with no clear D. V was clipped by 6 bases and J by 2 bases, with 7 bases between them. The CDR3 has 13 residues. Germline CDR1 is MNHEY and CDR2 is SMNVEV (reference sequence). CDR3 loop: CASSHDNTGELFF. The CDR3 DNA sequence: TGTGCCAGCAGCCACGATAACACCGGGGAGCTGTTTTTT.

A single count supports this clone. The chain couples TRBV2 to TRBJ1-2, with D maybe TRBD1 (5 bases). Germline V gene lookup returns CDR1 SNHLY and CDR2 FYNNEI. This CDR3 has 14 residues. The V and J ends lost 2 bases and 4 bases respectively, with 11 bases between them. CDR3 sequence reads: CASSENRDGYGYTF. The CDR3 bases are TGTGCCAGCAGTGAAAATCGGGACGGCTATGGCTACACCTTC. The whole variable domain, filled in from reference TRBV2 and TRBJ1-2, reads EPEVTQTPSHQVTQMGQEVILRCVPISNHLYFYWYRQILGQKVEFLVSFYNNEISEKSEIFDDQFSVERPDGSNFTLKIRSTKLEDSAMYFCASSENRDGYGYTFGSGTRLTVV.

The rearrangement uses TRBV5-8 and TRBJ1-1; D might be TRBD1 (5 bases). This CDR3 has 14 amino acids. V lost 2 bases and J lost 1, with 9 bases in between. CDR1 is SGHTS, CDR2 YDEGEE, per germline. CDR3 DNA: TGTGCCAGCAGCTTCAGGGCGACGAACACTGAAGCTTTCTTT. Amino acid sequence: CASSFRATNTEAFF.

The chain combines TRBV7-2 with TRBJ2-7; TRBD2 agrees at 8 bases. This CDR3 region has 15 residues. Looked up from germline, CDR1 is SGHTA and CDR2 is FQGNSA. V gave up 0 bases and J gave up 6 bases; unmatched junction bases: 7. CDR3 residues: CASSLARAGEGEQYF. The CDR3 region has the DNA TGTGCCAGCAGCTTAGCGCGAGCGGGAGAGGGCGAGCAGTACTTC.

This clone was seen a few times. The chain has TRBV15 and TRBJ1-6; no clear D. CDR1 LNHNV and CDR2 YYDKDF come from the germline V gene (reference sequence). The germline V and J ends were trimmed by 0 bases and 10 bases, with 13 bases remaining between them. CDR3 size: 15 residues. The chain's CDR3 is CATSRDAQLRSPLHF. The CDR3 bases are TGTGCCACCAGCAGAGATGCCCAGTTACGGTCACCCCTCCACTTT.

The chain is built from TRBV10-2 and TRBJ2-7; D tentatively fits TRBD1 or TRBD2 (6 bases each). Germline CDR1 is WSHSY and CDR2 is SAAADI. CDR3 length: 17 amino acids. V was shortened by 4 bases and J by 1 base, with 20 bases between the two germline ends. The CDR3 sequence is CASSAMGPGARSYEQYF. CDR3 in DNA: TGCGCCAGCAGTGCGATGGGTCCGGGGGCAAGGTCCTACGAGCAGTACTTC.

This chain joins TRBV2 and TRBJ1-1; D perhaps matches TRBD1 (5 bases). There are 13 residues in the CDR3. Between the trimmed V and J ends, which lost 1 base and 7 bases, there was a span of 10 bases. Per germline, CDR1 SNHLY and CDR2 FYNNEI. The CDR3 spells CASSEEGQVEAFF. CDR3 in DNA: TGTGCCAGCAGTGAAGAGGGGCAGGTTGAAGCTTTCTTT.

This clone was observed once. The genes are TRBV20-1 and TRBJ2-2, with 7 bases matching TRBD2. With V trimmed by 3 bases and J by 2 bases, 6 bases remained unmatched. The CDR3 runs to 15 residues. Germline assignment: CDR1 DFQATT and CDR2 SNEGSKA (reference sequence). The CDR3 DNA sequence: TGCAGTGCTAGTCTAGCGGCCCTTAACACCGGGGAGCTGTTTTTT. Its translation: CSASLAALNTGELFF.